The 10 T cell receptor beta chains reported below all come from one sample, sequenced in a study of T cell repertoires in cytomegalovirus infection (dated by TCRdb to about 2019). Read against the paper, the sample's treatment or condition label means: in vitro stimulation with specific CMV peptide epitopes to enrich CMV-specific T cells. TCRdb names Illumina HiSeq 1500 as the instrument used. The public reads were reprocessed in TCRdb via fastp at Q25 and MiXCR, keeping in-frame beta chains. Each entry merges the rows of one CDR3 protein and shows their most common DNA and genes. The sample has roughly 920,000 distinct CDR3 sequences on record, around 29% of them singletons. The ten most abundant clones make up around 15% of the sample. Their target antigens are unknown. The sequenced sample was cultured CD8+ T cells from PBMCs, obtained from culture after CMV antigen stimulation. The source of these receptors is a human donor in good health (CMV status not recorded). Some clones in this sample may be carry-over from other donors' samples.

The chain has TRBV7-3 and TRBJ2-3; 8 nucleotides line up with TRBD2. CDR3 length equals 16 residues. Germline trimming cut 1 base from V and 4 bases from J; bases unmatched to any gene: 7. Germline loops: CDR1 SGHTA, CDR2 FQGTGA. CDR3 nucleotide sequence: TGTGCCAGCAGCTTAAACCCCAGCGGGGGCGCAGATACGCAGTATTTT. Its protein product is CASSLNPSGGADTQYF.

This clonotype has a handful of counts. The CDR3 DNA reads as TGTGCCAGCAGCTTAAACTGGGGGGGCAACAATGAGCAGTTCTTC. It yields the protein CASSLNWGGNNEQFF. The rearrangement links TRBV11-2 to TRBJ2-1; maybe TRBD2 (7 bases). The CDR3 is 15 residues long. Looked up from germline, CDR1 is SGHAT and CDR2 is FQNNGV. Deletions cut 2 bases from V and 5 bases from J, with 13 bases between.

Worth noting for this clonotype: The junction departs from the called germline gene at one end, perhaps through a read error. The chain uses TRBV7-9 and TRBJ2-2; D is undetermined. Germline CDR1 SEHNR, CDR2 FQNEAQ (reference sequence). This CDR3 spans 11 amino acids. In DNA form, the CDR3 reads TGTGTCAGCAGCCGCACCGGGGAGCTGTTTTTT. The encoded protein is CVSSRTGELFF.

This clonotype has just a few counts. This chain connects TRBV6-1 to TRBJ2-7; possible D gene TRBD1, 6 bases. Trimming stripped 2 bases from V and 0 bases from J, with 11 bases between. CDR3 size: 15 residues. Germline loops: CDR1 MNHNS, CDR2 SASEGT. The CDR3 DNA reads TGTGCCAGCAGTGAAAGCCAGGGGCTCTCCTACGAGCAGTACGTC. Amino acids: CASSESQGLSYEQYV.

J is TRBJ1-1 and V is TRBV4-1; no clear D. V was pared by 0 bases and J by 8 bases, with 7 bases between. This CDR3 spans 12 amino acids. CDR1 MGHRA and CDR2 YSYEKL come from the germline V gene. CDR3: CASSQELSEAFF. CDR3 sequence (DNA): TGCGCCAGCAGCCAAGAACTCTCAGAAGCTTTCTTT.

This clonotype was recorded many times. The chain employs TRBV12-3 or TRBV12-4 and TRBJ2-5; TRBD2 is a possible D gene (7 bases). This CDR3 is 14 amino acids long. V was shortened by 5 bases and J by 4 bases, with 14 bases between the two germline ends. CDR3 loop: CASSPGGGAETQYF. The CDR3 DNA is TGTGCCAGCAGTCCCGGTGGGGGGGCAGAGACCCAGTACTTC.

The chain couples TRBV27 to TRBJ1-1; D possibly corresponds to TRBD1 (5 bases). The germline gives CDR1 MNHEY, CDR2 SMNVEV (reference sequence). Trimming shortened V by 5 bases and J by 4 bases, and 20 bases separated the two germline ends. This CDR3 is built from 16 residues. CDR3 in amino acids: CASSPRDGIGVTEAFF. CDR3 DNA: TGTGCCAGCAGTCCCAGGGACGGGATAGGGGTCACTGAAGCTTTCTTT.

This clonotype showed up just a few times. The CDR3 region is CASSIRTGGWNEQFF. The CDR3, as DNA: TGTGCCAGCAGCATCAGGACAGGGGGCTGGAATGAGCAGTTCTTC. J is TRBJ2-1 and V is TRBV11-3, with 11 bases that match TRBD1. The CDR3 runs 15 residues. The V segment lost 5 bases and the J segment 7 bases; nucleotides outside the gene matches: 7. Germline assignment: CDR1 SGHNT and CDR2 YENEEA.

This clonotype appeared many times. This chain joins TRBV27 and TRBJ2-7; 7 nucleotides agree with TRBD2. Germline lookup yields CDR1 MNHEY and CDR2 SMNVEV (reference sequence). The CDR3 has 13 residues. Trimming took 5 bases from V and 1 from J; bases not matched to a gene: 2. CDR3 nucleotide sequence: TGTGCCAGCAGTAGCGGGGCTTCCTACGAGCAGTACTTC. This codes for CASSSGASYEQYF.

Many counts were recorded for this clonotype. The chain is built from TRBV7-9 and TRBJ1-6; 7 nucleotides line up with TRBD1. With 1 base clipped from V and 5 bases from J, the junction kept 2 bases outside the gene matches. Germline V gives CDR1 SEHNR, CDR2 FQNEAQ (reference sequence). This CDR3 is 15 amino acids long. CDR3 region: CASSLVQGNNSPLHF. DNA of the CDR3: TGTGCCAGCAGCTTAGTACAGGGGAATAATTCACCCCTCCACTTT. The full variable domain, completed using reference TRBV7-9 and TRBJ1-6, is DTGVSQNPRHKITKRGQNVTFRCDPISEHNRLYWYRQTLGQGPEFLTYFQNEAQLEKSRLLSDRFSAERPKGSFSTLEIQRTEQGDSAMYLCASSLVQGNNSPLHFGNGTRLTVT.